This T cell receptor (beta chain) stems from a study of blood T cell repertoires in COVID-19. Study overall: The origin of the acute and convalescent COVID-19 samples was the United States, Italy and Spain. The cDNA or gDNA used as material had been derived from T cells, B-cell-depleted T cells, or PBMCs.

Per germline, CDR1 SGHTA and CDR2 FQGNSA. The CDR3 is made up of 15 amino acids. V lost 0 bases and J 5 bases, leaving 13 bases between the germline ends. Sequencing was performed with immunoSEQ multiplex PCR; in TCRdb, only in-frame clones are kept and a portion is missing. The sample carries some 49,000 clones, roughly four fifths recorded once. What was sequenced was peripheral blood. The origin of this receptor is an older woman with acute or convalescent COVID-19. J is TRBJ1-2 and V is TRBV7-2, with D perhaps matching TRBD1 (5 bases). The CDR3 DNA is TGTGCCAGCAGCTTAGCTAAGGGGCTGGGGTATGGCTACACCTTC. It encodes CASSLAKGLGYGYTF.